These T cell receptor beta chains were read from a single sample in a study of regulatory T cells in long-lasting Graves disease. TCRdb independently ran MiXCR on the multiplex PCR reads; one entry per CDR3 protein. The data contain roughly 470,000 distinct CDR3 sequences, 20% of them singletons. The specimen comprised peripheral blood mononuclear cells (PBMCs), sampled when the disease was refractory, from a patient treated with antithyroid drugs. These receptors were obtained from a female donor with Graves disease. The CDR3 runs from the conserved cysteine through the conserved F or W. Some rows mark clone size as missing; the rest say once, few, many or name a class of expanded clone.

>few|TRBV20-1|TRBJ2-7
CSARVTGLNYEQYF
>.|TRBV9|TRBJ1-2
CASSVDGTGVHGYTF
>.|TRBV2|TRBJ2-2
CASSESSGAGELFF
>many|TRBV15|TRBJ1-1
CATSTGTGNTEAFF
>.|TRBV4-1|TRBJ2-7
CASSQSEAGDYEQYF
>many|TRBV6-1|TRBJ2-7
CASSEALSAYEQYF
>.|TRBV24-1|TRBJ2-4
CATSDSGGAGKNIQYF
>.|TRBV6-2/TRBV6-3|TRBJ2-2
CASSENRGELFF
>many|TRBV12-3/TRBV12-4|TRBJ1-6
CASSFRASPLHF
>few|TRBV6-9|TRBJ1-1
CASSYSGLNFLGTEAFF
>many|TRBV7-3|TRBJ2-2
CASSQLAPGELFF
>few|TRBV24-1|TRBJ1-5
CATSDPRTGSNQPQHF
>many|TRBV5-1|TRBJ1-2
CASSRGGGQGPYGYTF
>many|TRBV7-9|TRBJ2-7
CASSLGGGGYEQYF
>many|TRBV29-1|TRBJ2-7
CSVVAGTGTYEQYF
>few|TRBV9|TRBJ2-7
CASSVQDREITHEQYF
>many|TRBV7-2|TRBJ2-7
CASSSGQGWATKQYF
>many|TRBV12-3/TRBV12-4|TRBJ1-1
CASSYGSGGTEAFF
>.|TRBV18|TRBJ2-5
CASSPIGLAGTETQYF
>many|TRBV5-1|TRBJ1-2
CASSLDGGSLLNGYTF
>.|TRBV6-2/TRBV6-3|TRBJ2-7
CASSRVRGAYEQYF
>many|TRBV11-3|TRBJ2-5
CASSYGPQEAQYF
>.|TRBV7-6|TRBJ1-1
CASSLEKRGTEAFF
>.|TRBV30|TRBJ1-5
CAWSVPGANQPQHF
>few|TRBV4-2|TRBJ1-5
CASSQGGRGSNQPQHF
>many|TRBV29-1|TRBJ1-5
CSVELGANQPQHF
>.|TRBV27|TRBJ1-1
CASSPWTEMNTEAFF